Shown below are 15 T cell receptor delta chains from a single sample sequenced in a study of gamma delta lymphoproliferative disorders and STAT genes. Sequencing used genomic DNA taken from PBMCs of patients and controls. TCRdb repeated clone calling on the multiplex PCR reads with CATT. The sample includes 2,500 to 3,500 delta-chain clones, about 1.3% of them seen just once. Sequenced material: blood. All receptors come from a human donor in good health.

This clone occurred many times. A far larger clone is a single base away, which makes a read error likely. Other DNA sequences of this sample code for an identical CDR3. The V gene is TRDV2, the J gene TRDJ3; D gene uncertain. This CDR3 contains 19 residues. The germline CDR1 and CDR2 sequences are GEAIGNYY and EKD. The chain's CDR3 is CACDTLDVKGSWDTRQMFF. CDR3 DNA: TGTGCCTGCGACACCCTGGATGTTAAGGGCTCCTGGGACACCCGACAGATGTTTTTC.

In regard to this clone: TCRdb assigns this DNA the protein of a much larger clone, which departs from its translation at residue 12; this likely reflects a read error, and the protein shown comes from translating the DNA. The gene calls are TRDV1 and TRDJ1; unclear D gene. Trimming took 0 bases from V and 7 from J, leaving 30 bases between them. The CDR3 totals 20 residues. Per the germline V gene, CDR1 is TSWWSYY and CDR2 is QGS. The CDR3 region has the DNA TGTGCTCTTGGGGAACTAGGGTCCGAGTCTACGCCTAGTCATAGGGCTAAACTCATCTTT. It translates to CALGELGSESTPSHRAKLIF.

This clone showed up just a few times. The protein held in TCRdb is that of a much larger clone and does not match this DNA's translation at residue 18, likely because of a read error; the protein shown is translated from the DNA. The gene calls are TRDV2 and TRDJ1; weak D call: TRDD3 (7 bases). Germline V lookup: CDR1 GEAIGNYY, CDR2 EKD. This CDR3 spans 20 amino acids. The CDR3 reads CACDTVGPHPTGDSPDKPIF. The CDR3 DNA is TGTGCCTGTGACACCGTCGGGCCTCATCCTACTGGGGATAGTCCCGATAAACCCATCTTT.

Of note for this clone: Only one base separates this from a far larger clonotype, so it likely reflects a read error. The sample contains more than one DNA sequence encoding this CDR3. CDR3 coding DNA: TGTGCCTGTGACACCTTACTGGGGACTCGGGGTACCGATAAACTCATCTTT. It encodes CACDTLLGTRGTDKLIF. This chain links TRDV2 with TRDJ1; TRDD3 matches at 7 bases. V dropped 0 bases and J dropped 2; count of bases not matched to a gene: 11. CDR1 GEAIGNYY and CDR2 EKD come from the germline V gene. CDR3 size: 17 residues.

This clone occurred a few times. The TCRdb protein comes from a much larger clone and disagrees with this DNA's translation at residue 4, likely due to a read error; the protein given here is derived from the DNA. This chain uses TRDV2 with TRDJ1; 12 bases map to TRDD3. This CDR3 region has 14 residues. V shed 6 bases, J shed 8 bases, and the junction held 9 bases outside the gene matches. CDR1 and CDR2 (germline): GEAIGNYY, EKD. The CDR3 loop is CACNPVLGDTKLIF. The CDR3 DNA follows: TGTGCCTGTAACCCCGTACTGGGGGATACCAAACTCATCTTT.

This clone was counted only a few times. The amino acid sequence in TCRdb belongs to a much larger clone and departs from this DNA's translation at residue 8, likely a sequencing read error; the sequence shown is translated from the DNA. This sequence joins TRDV1 and TRDJ1; 7 positions agree with TRDD3. Germline lookup yields CDR1 TSWWSYY and CDR2 QGS. The V segment lost 0 bases and the J segment 0 bases; nucleotides outside the gene matches: 13. The CDR3 length is 19 residues. This chain's CDR3 is CALGELRPGDYYYTDKLIF. For the CDR3, the DNA is TGTGCTCTTGGGGAACTACGTCCGGGGGATTACTATTACACCGATAAACTCATCTTT.

Comment on this clone: A far larger clone is just one base off, so this is likely a read error. Additional DNA sequences in this sample encode the identical CDR3. The V gene is TRDV1, the J gene TRDJ1; D is unresolved. CDR1 and CDR2 from the germline V gene are TSWWSYY and QGS. This CDR3 contains 13 residues. In DNA form, the CDR3 reads TGTGCTCTTGGGGATCCCTTTACCTATAAACTCATCTTC. This translates into CALGDPFTYKLIF.

Comment on this clone: This DNA's translation and the protein TCRdb lists, from a much larger clone, do not match at residue 14, likely due to a read error; the protein shown is translated from the DNA. J is TRDJ1 and V is TRDV1; perhaps TRDD3 as D (9 bases). CDR1 is TSWWSYY and CDR2 is QGS in the germline V gene. CDR3 length: 19 residues. Between the trimmed V and J ends, which lost 3 bases and 4 bases, there was a span of 27 bases. The CDR3 sequence: CALGEAFLKGIRTGDKLIF. The CDR3 nucleotides are TGTGCTCTTGGGGAGGCCTTCCTAAAGGGGATACGGACAGGCGATAAACTCATCTTT.

Concerning this clone: TCRdb has a much larger clone's protein, which differs at residue 4 from the translation of this DNA, likely because of a read error; what is shown is the protein translated from the DNA. The chain has TRDV1 and TRDJ1; TRDD3 aligns across 10 bases. Germline assignment: CDR1 TSWWSYY and CDR2 QGS. V shed 8 bases, J shed 0 bases, and the junction held 12 bases outside the gene matches. This CDR3 comprises 17 residues. CDR3 in amino acids: CALRPTGGIRHTDKLIF. The CDR3 coding sequence is TGTGCTCTTCGGCCGACGGGGGGGATACGCCACACCGATAAACTCATCTTT.

This clone has more than one count but fewer than ten. One base separates it from a far larger clone, so it is likely a read error. This sample includes further DNA sequences coding for the same CDR3. The chain uses TRDV2 and TRDJ1; maybe TRDD3 (6 bases). The CDR3 extends over 16 amino acids. The germline V gene has CDR1 GEAIGNYY and CDR2 EKD. The chain's CDR3 is CACDPLGKRDTDKLIF. The CDR3 coding sequence is TGTGCCTGTGACCCTCTGGGGAAAAGGGACACCGATAAACTCATTTTT.

With regard to this clone: The protein that TCRdb holds for this DNA derives from a much larger clone and differs from the translated DNA at residue 18, which likely indicates a read error; the protein shown here is translated from the DNA. The gene calls are TRDV2 and TRDJ3; 9 bases fit TRDD3. This CDR3 is built from 20 residues. CDR1 is GEAIGNYY and CDR2 is EKD in the germline V gene. CDR3 region: CACDPVLGEAYSWDTRQTFF. For the CDR3, the DNA is TGTGCCTGTGACCCTGTACTGGGGGAAGCCTACTCCTGGGACACCCGACAGACGTTTTTC.

This clone was observed a few times. TCRdb attributes to this sequence the protein of a much larger clone, which differs from the DNA translation at residue 9; a read error is likely, and the protein displayed is translated from the DNA. V usage is TRDV2 and J usage is TRDJ1; the D gene is possibly TRDD3 (6 bases). This CDR3 has 17 residues. Germline-derived CDR1 and CDR2 are GEAIGNYY and EKD. V was pared by 3 bases and J by 0 bases, with 19 bases between. The CDR3 here is CACDYIGGRMYTDKLIF. CDR3 sequence (DNA): TGTGCCTGTGACTACATTGGGGGCAGAATGTACACCGATAAACTCATCTTT.

The table lists this clone with a few counts. The protein in TCRdb stems from a much larger clone and differs at residue 11 from this DNA's translation, likely a read error; here the protein is translated from the DNA. The chain recombines TRDV2 with TRDJ1; the match to TRDD3 covers 10 bases. Looked up from germline, CDR1 is GEAIGNYY and CDR2 is EKD. This CDR3 contains 17 residues. Trimming cost V 0 bases and J 1 base; bases outside gene matches: 7. The CDR3: CACDTLLGDPCTDKLIF. In DNA, the CDR3 is TGTGCCTGTGACACCCTACTGGGGGATCCGTGCACCGATAAACTCATCTTT.

Sample share makes this clone large (0.1 to 1%). The sample has other DNA sequences that encode this CDR3 too. The V and J genes are TRDV2 and TRDJ1; tentative D call: TRDD3 (6 bases). This CDR3 is built from 15 residues. Germline CDR1 is GEAIGNYY and CDR2 is EKD. Trimming shortened V by 2 bases and J by 0 bases, and 12 bases separated the two germline ends. This chain's CDR3 is CACDILGTNTDKLIF. The CDR3 nucleotides are TGTGCCTGTGACATCCTGGGGACGAACACCGATAAACTCATCTTT.

This clone came up a few times. A read error is the likely source, as a far larger clone sits one nucleotide away. This specimen includes other DNA sequences encoding the same CDR3. This chain uses TRDV1 with TRDJ1, with D maybe TRDD3 (9 bases). The germline gives CDR1 TSWWSYY, CDR2 QGS. This CDR3 spans 19 amino acids. V was clipped by 2 bases and J by 4 bases, with 26 bases between them. Here the CDR3 DNA reads TGTGCTCTTGGGGAAGGTCTTCCTACTCCACTGGGGGAGTTCGATAAACTCATCTTT. It specifies CALGEGLPTPLGEFDKLIF.